This record concerns one TCR beta chain sequence. This sample was taken from a study of beta chain features in type 1 diabetes. cDNA synthesis used the whole RNA isolate, giving expressed TCRB sequences. This table comes from immunoSEQ multiplex PCR, and its TCRdb copy is limited to in-frame clones, with some not included. The sample lists about 930,000 clones, 15% to 20% occurring once. Without exception, sorted populations had purity beyond 95%. Input material: naive CD4+ T cells from blood. This TCR was sampled from a woman in her late teens or twenties in good health.

CDR3 DNA sequence: TGTGCCAGCAGCTTAAACCGGGACAGGGACTACAATGAGCAGTTCTTC. Its protein is CASSLNRDRDYNEQFF. This chain connects TRBV7-9 to TRBJ2-1; TRBD1 matches 9 bases. CDR1 SEHNR and CDR2 FQNEAQ come from the germline V gene (reference sequence). CDR3 length: 16 amino acids. V trimming: 2 bases; J trimming: 3 bases; junction bases outside the gene matches: 5.